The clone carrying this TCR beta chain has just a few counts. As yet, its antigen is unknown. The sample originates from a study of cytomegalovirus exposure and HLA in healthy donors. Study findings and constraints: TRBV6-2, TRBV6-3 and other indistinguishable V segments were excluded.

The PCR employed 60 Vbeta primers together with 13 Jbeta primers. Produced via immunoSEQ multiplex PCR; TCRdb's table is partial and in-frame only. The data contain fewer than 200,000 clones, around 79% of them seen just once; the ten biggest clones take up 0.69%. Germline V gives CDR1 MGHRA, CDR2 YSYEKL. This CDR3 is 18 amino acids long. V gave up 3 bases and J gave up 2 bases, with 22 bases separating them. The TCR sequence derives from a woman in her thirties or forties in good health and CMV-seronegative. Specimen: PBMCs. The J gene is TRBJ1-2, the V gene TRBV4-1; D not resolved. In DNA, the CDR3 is TGCGCCAGCAGCCAGATCATGAGGGCAGACGTGCGAAACTATGGCTACACCTTC. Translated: CASSQIMRADVRNYGYTF.